This TCR beta chain was captured by sequencing in a study of T cells in Graves' hyperthyroidism and ophthalmopathy. Regarding the study as a whole: Stable hyperthyroidism and ophthalmopathy were separated using 13 V-J signatures. Blood samples included most of the expanded thyroid clonotypes exceeding 0.001.

Researchers amplified the TCR beta CDR3 regions from RNA transcripts. HTBI primers were the set used in a first-round RT-PCR of the TCR CDR3. TCRdb passed the multiplex PCR reads through MiXCR, listing each CDR3 protein once. The sample holds around 600,000 distinct CDR3 sequences, 12% to 15% seen once. Ophthalmopathy cases met thresholds of Clinical Activity Score at least 3, NOSPECS grade at least 4 and duration under 3 months. This sample holds PBMCs from approximately 9 ml fresh peripheral blood. This clonotype was seen at least ten times. What it recognizes is unknown. What was sequenced was blood. The sequence came from a woman aged 18-29 years with Graves' ophthalmopathy.

CDR3 amino acids: CASSQAGNTIYF. CDR3 coding DNA: TGTGCCAGCAGCCAAGCTGGAAACACCATATATTTT. V and J are TRBV3-1 and TRBJ1-3; no clear D gene. The CDR3 runs to 12 residues. Germline V lookup: CDR1 LGHDT, CDR2 YNNKEL (reference sequence). Trimming left V 1 base short and J 2 bases short, with 0 bases between.